Following are 23 T cell receptor beta chains from one sample sequenced in a study of T cell repertoires in cytomegalovirus infection. Their antigens remain unidentified. Via MiXCR, TCRdb re-called the reads, giving one row per CDR3 protein. The table lists about 740,000 distinct CDR3 sequences, roughly 36% of them singletons, with over 15% in the top ten. The sample consisted of cultured PBMCs, taken from culture after CMV antigen stimulation. The source of these receptors is a human donor in good health (CMV status not recorded). Some clones in this sample may be carry-over from other donors' samples.

This clonotype has a handful of counts. The chain combines TRBV2 with TRBJ2-2; D ambiguous. Trimming took 10 bases from V and 6 from J, leaving 18 bases between them. CDR3 length: 14 amino acids. Germline CDR1 reads SNHLY; CDR2 reads FYNNEI. The CDR3 nucleotides are TGTGCCACCCGAGAAGGATCGTCAGCCGGGGAGCTGTTTTTT. Translation: CATREGSSAGELFF.

This chain links TRBV5-1 with TRBJ1-1; no definite D call. The CDR3 contains 14 residues. The germline gives CDR1 SGHRS, CDR2 YFSETQ. Trimming removed 3 bases from V and 2 bases from J, with 11 bases in between. The CDR3 spells CASSSDWTNTEAFF. In DNA form, the CDR3 reads TGCGCCAGCAGCTCGGATTGGACTAACACTGAAGCTTTCTTT.

This chain links TRBV12-3 or TRBV12-4 with TRBJ2-5; D call uncertain. Deletions cut 6 bases from V and 4 bases from J, with 12 bases between. The CDR3 runs 13 residues. Here the CDR3 reads CASSSTGRETQYF. DNA for the CDR3: TGTGCCAGCAGCTCCACCGGTCGAGAGACCCAGTACTTC.

The CDR3 DNA reads as TGTGCCAGCAGTTTATGGGGACTAGCGGGTAGAGAGACCCAGTACTTC. It is translated as CASSLWGLAGRETQYF. This chain links TRBV27 with TRBJ2-5, with 12 positions matching TRBD2. Looked up from germline, CDR1 is MNHEY and CDR2 is SMNVEV (reference sequence). CDR3 length: 16 amino acids. V was clipped by 1 base and J by 4 bases; unmatched bases: 4.

The V and J genes are TRBV12-5 and TRBJ2-4; no clear D gene. This CDR3 is 13 amino acids long. Germline V lookup: CDR1 LGHNT, CDR2 FRNRAP. Trimming took 5 bases from V and 8 from J, leaving 13 bases between them. CDR3 sequence (DNA): TGTGCTAGTGGTCTCGACTCTTCAGACATTCAGTACTTC. Translating it yields CASGLDSSDIQYF.

The sample holds a few counts of this clonotype. The chain combines TRBV6-2 or TRBV6-3 with TRBJ1-1; D is unresolved. In germline, CDR1 is MNHEY, CDR2 SVGEGT. This CDR3 region has 15 residues. With 4 bases removed from V and 3 bases from J, the gap between germline ends came to 15 bases. The CDR3 here is CASSFLPVRDTEAFF. CDR3 sequence (DNA): TGTGCCAGCAGTTTCCTGCCAGTAAGGGACACTGAAGCTTTCTTT.

This chain connects TRBV20-1 to TRBJ2-3, with 15 bases lining up with TRBD2. The CDR3 has 17 residues. V shed 4 bases and J 4 bases; nucleotides not matched to a gene: 9. Germline loops: CDR1 DFQATT, CDR2 SNEGSKA (reference sequence). As DNA, the CDR3 is TGCAGTGCTACCCTTGGACTAGCGGGGGGGATGGCAGATACGCAGTATTTT. The encoded protein is CSATLGLAGGMADTQYF.

V gene TRBV7-2 combines with J gene TRBJ2-1, with D perhaps matching TRBD2 (6 bases). Germline CDR1 reads SGHTA; CDR2 reads FQGNSA. The CDR3 consists of 14 residues. V was pared by 5 bases and J by 10 bases, with 18 bases between. CDR3 nucleotide sequence: TGTGCCAGCAGCCCCGGACGGGGGAACAGGGAGCAGTTCTTC. It specifies CASSPGRGNREQFF. The variable domain in full, completed from reference TRBV7-2 and TRBJ2-1, reads GAGVSQSPSNKVTEKGKDVELRCDPISGHTALYWYRQSLGQGLEFLIYFQGNSAPDKSGLPSDRFSAERTGGSVSTLTIQRTQQEDSAVYLCASSPGRGNREQFFGPGTRLTVL.

The gene calls are TRBV27 and TRBJ2-7, with 8 bases that match TRBD1. The CDR3 totals 15 residues. J was trimmed by 2 bases and V by 4 bases; bases with no gene match: 7. CDR1 MNHEY and CDR2 SMNVEV come from the germline V gene (reference sequence). The DNA for the CDR3 is TGTGCCAGCAGTTACACCCGGGACAGGACCTACGAGCAGTACTTC. It encodes CASSYTRDRTYEQYF.

The rearrangement joins TRBV15 to TRBJ2-2, with 8 bases aligning to TRBD2. V was clipped by 0 bases and J by 5 bases; unmatched bases: 8. CDR3 length: 17 amino acids. Looked up from germline, CDR1 is LNHNV and CDR2 is YYDKDF (reference sequence). In DNA, the CDR3 is TGTGCCACCAGCAGAGAATTTACTAGCGGACTAACCGGGGAGCTGTTTTTT. Translated, it gives CATSREFTSGLTGELFF.

The chain is built from TRBV2 and TRBJ2-3; D may be TRBD2 (5 bases). The length of the CDR3 is 10 residues. CDR1 is SNHLY and CDR2 is FYNNEI in the germline V gene. The V gene lost 9 bases and the J gene lost 8 bases, with 9 bases spanning the gap. The CDR3 is CAREASTQYF. The CDR3 nucleotides are TGTGCCAGGGAGGCTAGTACGCAGTATTTT. Variable domain in full (rest from reference TRBV2 and TRBJ2-3): EPEVTQTPSHQVTQMGQEVILRCVPISNHLYFYWYRQILGQKVEFLVSFYNNEISEKSEIFDDQFSVERPDGSNFTLKIRSTKLEDSAMYFCAREASTQYFGPGTRLTVL.

This clonotype was seen ten or more times. The gene calls are TRBV7-2 and TRBJ2-3; 7 bases fit TRBD2. The V segment lost 5 bases and the J segment 2 bases; nucleotides outside the gene matches: 4. This CDR3 region has 14 residues. Germline assignment: CDR1 SGHTA and CDR2 FQGNSA. CDR3 DNA sequence: TGTGCCAGCAGCCCGGGGACTACCACAGATACGCAGTATTTT. Its protein product is CASSPGTTTDTQYF.

The J gene is TRBJ2-2, the V gene TRBV27, with 8 bases fitting TRBD2. The junction had 9 bases not matched to a gene; V was cut back by 5 bases and J by 7 bases. CDR1 is MNHEY and CDR2 is SMNVEV in the germline V gene (reference sequence). The CDR3 is made up of 15 amino acids. The CDR3 here is CASSPQGLAVGELFF. The CDR3 DNA reads as TGTGCCAGCAGTCCCCAAGGACTAGCAGTCGGGGAGCTGTTTTTT.

The V gene is TRBV6-1, the J gene TRBJ2-4, with D perhaps TRBD2 (6 bases). This CDR3 is built from 15 residues. Per germline, CDR1 MNHNS and CDR2 SASEGT. The germline V and J ends were trimmed by 1 base and 4 bases, with 11 bases remaining between them. The CDR3 protein is CASSEVGGLKNIQYF. In nucleotides, the CDR3 is TGTGCCAGCAGTGAAGTCGGGGGATTGAAAAACATTCAGTACTTC.

The chain has TRBV6-1 and TRBJ2-3; D might be TRBD2 (6 bases). Trimming took 5 bases from V and 1 from J, leaving 16 bases between them. The CDR3 is 16 residues long. From germline, CDR1 is MNHNS and CDR2 SASEGT. The CDR3 nucleotides read TGTGCCAGCAGTCCCGTCCGGAGGGTGCGCACAGATACGCAGTATTTT. It yields the protein CASSPVRRVRTDTQYF.

This clonotype was detected once. Being one base from a much bigger clone, this may be a read error. This chain uses TRBV7-9 with TRBJ2-1; D gene ambiguous. Germline V gives CDR1 SEHNR, CDR2 FQNEAQ (reference sequence). The CDR3 runs to 15 residues. Trimming took 1 base from V and 4 from J, leaving 11 bases between them. The CDR3 loop is CASSLVRVGYNEQFF. CDR3 sequence (DNA): TGTGCCAGCAGCTTAGTCCGGGTGGGGTACAATGAGCAGTTCTTC.

The chain employs TRBV30 and TRBJ1-5; possibly TRBD1 for D (5 bases). The V end lost 1 base, the J end lost 7 bases, and 11 bases lay between the germline ends. Per the germline V gene, CDR1 is GTSNPN and CDR2 is SVGIG (reference sequence). The length of the CDR3 is 13 residues. CDR3 coding DNA: TGTGCCTGGAGTGCTTGGGGGGGACAGCCCCAGCATTTT. Encoded protein: CAWSAWGGQPQHF.

V and J are TRBV4-1 and TRBJ1-2; 9 nucleotides match TRBD1. Per germline, CDR1 MGHRA and CDR2 YSYEKL. The V gene end was trimmed by 3 bases and the J gene end by 1 base; junction bases not matched to a gene: 6. The CDR3 runs to 16 residues. CDR3 in DNA: TGCGCCAGCAGCCAGCCCGGGACAGGGCTTAACTATGGCTACACCTTC. Encoded protein: CASSQPGTGLNYGYTF.

This clonotype was found a few times. The chain recombines TRBV12-3 or TRBV12-4 with TRBJ1-2; TRBD1 is a possible D gene (5 bases). There are 14 residues in the CDR3. V was trimmed by 5 bases and J by 8 bases, leaving 18 bases between them. For the CDR3, the DNA is TGTGCCAGCAGTCGGGACGCCCGACCAGGGGGCTACACCTTC. It encodes CASSRDARPGGYTF.

This clonotype was counted a single time. This chain uses TRBV9 with TRBJ2-1; a weak D match, TRBD2 (6 bases). Between the trimmed V and J ends, which lost 0 bases and 9 bases, there was a span of 10 bases. Per the germline V gene, CDR1 is SGDLS and CDR2 is YYNGEE. The CDR3 sequence is 13 residues long. CDR3 nucleotides: TGTGCCAGCAGCGTAGCTGGGGGGACTGAGCAGTTCTTC. Its translation is CASSVAGGTEQFF.

This clonotype was counted once. The gene calls are TRBV27 and TRBJ1-4, with a possible D match to TRBD1 (6 bases). CDR1 and CDR2 from the germline V gene are MNHEY and SMNVEV (reference sequence). CDR3 size: 14 residues. Trimming cost V 5 bases and J 8 bases, with 15 bases left between them. As DNA, the CDR3 is TGTGCCAGCAGTGGGGGGCAGGTTAGGGAAAAACTGTTTTTT. This translates into CASSGGQVREKLFF.

The gene calls are TRBV12-5 and TRBJ2-3, with a tentative D call TRBD2 (6 bases). The germline gives CDR1 LGHNT, CDR2 FRNRAP. The V end was cut by 3 bases, the J end by 0 bases, with 10 bases between. This CDR3 is 15 amino acids long. The CDR3 sequence is CASGFSGLSTDTQYF. The CDR3 nucleotides read TGTGCTAGTGGTTTTAGCGGCCTGAGCACAGATACGCAGTATTTT.

In its sample, this clonotype was seen many times. V and J are TRBV7-9 and TRBJ2-1, with 13 bases matching TRBD2. This CDR3 has 20 residues. V was pared by 4 bases and J by 0 bases, with 12 bases of the junction left unmatched. CDR1 SEHNR and CDR2 FQNEAQ come from the germline V gene (reference sequence). The CDR3 sequence: CASSSTSGTSGIRSYNEQFF. In DNA, the CDR3 is TGTGCCAGCAGCTCAACATCCGGGACTAGCGGGATCCGCTCCTACAATGAGCAGTTCTTC.